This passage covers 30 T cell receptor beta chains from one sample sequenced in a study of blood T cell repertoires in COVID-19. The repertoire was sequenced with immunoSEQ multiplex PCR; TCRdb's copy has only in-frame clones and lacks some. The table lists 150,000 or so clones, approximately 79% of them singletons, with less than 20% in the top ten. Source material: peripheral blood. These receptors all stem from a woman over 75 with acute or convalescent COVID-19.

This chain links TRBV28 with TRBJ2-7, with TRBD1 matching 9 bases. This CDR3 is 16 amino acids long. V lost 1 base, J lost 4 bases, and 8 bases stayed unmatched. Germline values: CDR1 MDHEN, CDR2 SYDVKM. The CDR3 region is CASSLSTGGTPYEQYF. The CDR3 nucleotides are TGTGCCAGCAGTTTATCGACAGGGGGGACCCCTTACGAGCAGTACTTC.

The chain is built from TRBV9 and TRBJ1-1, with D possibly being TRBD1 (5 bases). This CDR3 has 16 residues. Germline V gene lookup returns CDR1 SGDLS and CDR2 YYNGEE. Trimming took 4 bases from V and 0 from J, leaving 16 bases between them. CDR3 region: CASSPALGRVNTEAFF. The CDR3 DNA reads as TGTGCCAGCAGCCCCGCCCTGGGCAGGGTGAACACTGAAGCTTTCTTT. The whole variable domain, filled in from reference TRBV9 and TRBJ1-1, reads DSGVTQTPKHLITATGQRVTLRCSPRSGDLSVYWYQQSLDQGLQFLIQYYNGEERAKGNILERFSAQQFPDLHSELNLSSLELGDSALYFCASSPALGRVNTEAFFGQGTRLTVV.

The DNA for the CDR3 is TGCGCCAGCAGCCACGATTTGACAGATCCCTACGAGCAGTACTTC. Encoded protein: CASSHDLTDPYEQYF. V gene TRBV5-1 combines with J gene TRBJ2-7; maybe TRBD1 (5 bases). V lost 4 bases to trimming and J lost 2 bases, with 16 bases between them. Per the germline V gene, CDR1 is SGHRS and CDR2 is YFSETQ. The CDR3 totals 15 residues.

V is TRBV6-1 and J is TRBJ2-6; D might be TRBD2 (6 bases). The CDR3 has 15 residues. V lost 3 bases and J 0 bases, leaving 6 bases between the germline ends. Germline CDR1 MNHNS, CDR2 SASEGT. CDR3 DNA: TGTGCCAGCAGTGACGGGGGCTCTGGGGCCAACGTCCTGACTTTC. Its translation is CASSDGGSGANVLTF.

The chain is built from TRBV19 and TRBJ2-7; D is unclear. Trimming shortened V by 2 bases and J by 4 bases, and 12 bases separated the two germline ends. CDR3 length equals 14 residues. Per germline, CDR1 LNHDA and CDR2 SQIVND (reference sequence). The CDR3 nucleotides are TGTGCCAGTAGTATAAGAGAGTCAGGATACGAGCAGTACTTC. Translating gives CASSIRESGYEQYF.

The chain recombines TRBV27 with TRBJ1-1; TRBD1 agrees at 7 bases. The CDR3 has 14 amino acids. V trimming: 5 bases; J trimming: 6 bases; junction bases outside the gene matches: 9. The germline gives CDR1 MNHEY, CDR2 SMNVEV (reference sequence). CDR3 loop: CASSIRQGRAEAFF. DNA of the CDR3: TGTGCCAGCAGTATCCGACAGGGAAGGGCTGAAGCTTTCTTT.

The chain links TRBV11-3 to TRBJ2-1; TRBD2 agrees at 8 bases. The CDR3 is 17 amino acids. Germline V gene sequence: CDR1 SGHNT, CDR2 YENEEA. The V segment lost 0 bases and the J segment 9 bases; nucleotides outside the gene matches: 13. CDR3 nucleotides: TGTGCCAGCAGCTTAGACCGGACGGGGGGGCCTATTGGTGAGCAGTTCTTC. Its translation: CASSLDRTGGPIGEQFF.

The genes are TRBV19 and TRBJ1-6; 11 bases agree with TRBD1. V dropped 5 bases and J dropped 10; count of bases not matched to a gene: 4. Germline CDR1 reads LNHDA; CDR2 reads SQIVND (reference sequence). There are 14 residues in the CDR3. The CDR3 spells CASSVDRGQSPLHF. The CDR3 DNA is TGTGCCAGTAGTGTGGACAGGGGGCAGTCACCCCTCCACTTT.

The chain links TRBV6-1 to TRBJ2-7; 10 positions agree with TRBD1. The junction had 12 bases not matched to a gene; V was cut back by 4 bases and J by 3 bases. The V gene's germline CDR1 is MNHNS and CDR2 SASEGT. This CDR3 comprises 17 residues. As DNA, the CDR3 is TGTGCCAGCAGTGGGGCCCCCCGGGACAGGGGCTTCTACGAGCAGTACTTC. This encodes CASSGAPRDRGFYEQYF.

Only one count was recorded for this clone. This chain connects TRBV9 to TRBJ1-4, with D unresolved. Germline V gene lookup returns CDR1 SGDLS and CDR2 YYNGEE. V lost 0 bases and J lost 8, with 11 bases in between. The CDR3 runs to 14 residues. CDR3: CASSVATNTEKLFF. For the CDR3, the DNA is TGTGCCAGCAGCGTAGCGACAAACACCGAAAAACTGTTTTTT.

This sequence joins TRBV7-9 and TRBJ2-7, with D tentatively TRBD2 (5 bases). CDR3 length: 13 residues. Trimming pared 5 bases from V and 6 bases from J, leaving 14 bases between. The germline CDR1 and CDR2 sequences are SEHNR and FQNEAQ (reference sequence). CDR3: CASSGVGRGEQYF. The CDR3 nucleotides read TGTGCCAGCAGCGGCGTGGGTCGGGGCGAGCAGTACTTC.

In DNA form, the CDR3 reads TGTGCCAGCAGTTACGGGCTAGCGGTCACCGGGGAGCTGTTTTTT. Protein product: CASSYGLAVTGELFF. The gene calls are TRBV6-2 or TRBV6-3 and TRBJ2-2, with 7 bases fitting TRBD2. CDR1 and CDR2 from the germline V gene are MNHEY and SVGEGT. Germline trimming cut 2 bases from V and 4 bases from J; bases unmatched to any gene: 4. CDR3 length equals 15 residues.

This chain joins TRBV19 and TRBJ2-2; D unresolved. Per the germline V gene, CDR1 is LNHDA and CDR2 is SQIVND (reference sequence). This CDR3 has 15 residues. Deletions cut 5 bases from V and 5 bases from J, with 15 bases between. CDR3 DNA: TGTGCCAGTAGTGAGGCCGGCGTTGGTACCGGGGAGCTGTTTTTT. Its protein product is CASSEAGVGTGELFF.

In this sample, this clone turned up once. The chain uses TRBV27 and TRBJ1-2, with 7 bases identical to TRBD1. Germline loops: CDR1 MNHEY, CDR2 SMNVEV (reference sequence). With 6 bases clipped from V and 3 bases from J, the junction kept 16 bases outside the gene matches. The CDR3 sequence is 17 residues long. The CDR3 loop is CASRKLDRVRADYGYTF. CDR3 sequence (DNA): TGTGCCAGCAGAAAACTCGACAGGGTGCGCGCCGACTATGGCTACACCTTC.

The CDR3 nucleotides read TGTGCCAGCAGCCCCAGTGCTCGCGGCACCGGGGAGCTGTTTTTT. It encodes CASSPSARGTGELFF. The chain links TRBV5-4 to TRBJ2-2; D not certain. The CDR3 loop spans 15 amino acids. Germline V CDR1 and CDR2: SGHNT, YYREEE (reference sequence). The V gene lost 4 bases and the J gene lost 4 bases, with 14 bases spanning the gap.

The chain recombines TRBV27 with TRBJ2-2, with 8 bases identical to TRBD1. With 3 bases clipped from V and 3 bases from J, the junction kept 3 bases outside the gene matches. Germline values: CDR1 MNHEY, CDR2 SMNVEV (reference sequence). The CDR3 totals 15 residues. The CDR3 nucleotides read TGTGCCAGCAGTTTTCAACAGGGGGACACCGGGGAGCTGTTTTTT. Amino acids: CASSFQQGDTGELFF.

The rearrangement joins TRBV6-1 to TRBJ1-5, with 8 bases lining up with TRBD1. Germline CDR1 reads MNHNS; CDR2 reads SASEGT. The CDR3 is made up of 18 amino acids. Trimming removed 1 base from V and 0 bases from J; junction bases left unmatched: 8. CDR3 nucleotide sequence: TGTGCCAGCAGTGAAGAAGCAGGGGGCTCGTATAGCAATCAGCCCCAGCATTTT. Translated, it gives CASSEEAGGSYSNQPQHF.

The CDR3 DNA reads as TGTGCCAGCAGTGCGGGTCGGTCTGATGGCTACACCTTC. Amino acids: CASSAGRSDGYTF. This rearrangement joins TRBV25-1 to TRBJ1-2; D is uncertain. CDR1 MGHDK and CDR2 SYGVNS come from the germline V gene. The CDR3 is 13 residues long. Trimming removed 4 bases from V and 6 bases from J, with 12 bases in between.

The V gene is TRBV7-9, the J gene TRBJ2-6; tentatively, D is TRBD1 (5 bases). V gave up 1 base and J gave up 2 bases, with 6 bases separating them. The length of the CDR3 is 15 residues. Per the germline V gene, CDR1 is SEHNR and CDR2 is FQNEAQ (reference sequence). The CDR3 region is CASSLEGAGANVLTF. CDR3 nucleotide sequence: TGTGCCAGCAGCTTAGAAGGGGCTGGGGCCAACGTCCTGACTTTC.

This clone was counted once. CDR3 protein: CASSLDVRKEKLFF. The CDR3 bases are TGTGCCAGCAGCTTAGATGTCAGAAAAGAAAAACTGTTTTTT. The chain has TRBV7-6 and TRBJ1-4; D gene unclear. The CDR3 contains 14 residues. Germline V gene lookup returns CDR1 SGHVS and CDR2 FNYEAQ. V shed 1 base and J shed 8 bases, with 11 bases lying between them. Full variable domain (outside the CDR3, taken from reference TRBV7-6 and TRBJ1-4): GAGVSQSPRYKVTKRGQDVALRCDPISGHVSLYWYRQALGQGPEFLTYFNYEAQQDKSGLPNDRFSAERPEGSISTLTIQRTEQRDSAMYRCASSLDVRKEKLFFGSGTQLSVL.

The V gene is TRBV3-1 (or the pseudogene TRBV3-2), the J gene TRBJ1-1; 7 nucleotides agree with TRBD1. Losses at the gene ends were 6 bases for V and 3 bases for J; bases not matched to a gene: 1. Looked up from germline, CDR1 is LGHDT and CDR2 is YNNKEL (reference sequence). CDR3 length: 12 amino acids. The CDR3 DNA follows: TGTGCCAGCAGGGGACAGTACACTGAAGCTTTCTTT. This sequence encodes CASRGQYTEAFF.

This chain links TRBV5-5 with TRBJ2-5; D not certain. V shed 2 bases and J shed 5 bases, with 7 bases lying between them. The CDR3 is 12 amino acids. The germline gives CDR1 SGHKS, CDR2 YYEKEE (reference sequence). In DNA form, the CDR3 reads TGTGCCAGCAGCTTAGTTCGGGAGACCCAGTACTTC. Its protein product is CASSLVRETQYF.

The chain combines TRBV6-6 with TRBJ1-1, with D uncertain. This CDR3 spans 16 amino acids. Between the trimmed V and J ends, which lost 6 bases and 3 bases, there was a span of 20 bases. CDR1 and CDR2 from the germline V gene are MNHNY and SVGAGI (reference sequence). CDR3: CASSSLKGGRHTEAFF. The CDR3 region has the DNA TGTGCCAGCAGCTCGCTTAAAGGTGGCAGGCACACTGAAGCTTTCTTT.

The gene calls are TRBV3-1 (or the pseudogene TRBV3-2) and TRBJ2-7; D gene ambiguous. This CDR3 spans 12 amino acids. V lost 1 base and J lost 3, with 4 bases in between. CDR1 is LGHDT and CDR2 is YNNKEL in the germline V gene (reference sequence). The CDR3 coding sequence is TGTGCCAGCAGCCAAGGCGGCTACGAGCAGTACTTC. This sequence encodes CASSQGGYEQYF.

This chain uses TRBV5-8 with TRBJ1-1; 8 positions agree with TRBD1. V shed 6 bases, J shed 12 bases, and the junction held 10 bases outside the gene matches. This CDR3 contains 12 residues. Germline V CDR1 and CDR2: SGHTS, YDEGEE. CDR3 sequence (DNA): TGTGCCAGCACCCCTAACAGGGGGTCTACTTTCTTT. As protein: CASTPNRGSTFF.

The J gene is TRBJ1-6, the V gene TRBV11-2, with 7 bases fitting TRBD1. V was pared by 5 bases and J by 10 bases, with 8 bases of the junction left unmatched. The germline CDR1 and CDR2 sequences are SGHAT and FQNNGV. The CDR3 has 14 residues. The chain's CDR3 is CASSHDRVRSPLHF. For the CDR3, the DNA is TGTGCCAGCAGCCATGACAGGGTCAGGTCACCCCTCCACTTT.

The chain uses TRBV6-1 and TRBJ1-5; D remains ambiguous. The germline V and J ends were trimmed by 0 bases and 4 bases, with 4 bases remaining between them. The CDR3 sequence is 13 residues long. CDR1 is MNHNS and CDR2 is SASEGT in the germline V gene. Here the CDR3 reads CASSEALNQPQHF. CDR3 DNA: TGTGCCAGCAGTGAAGCGCTAAATCAGCCCCAGCATTTT.

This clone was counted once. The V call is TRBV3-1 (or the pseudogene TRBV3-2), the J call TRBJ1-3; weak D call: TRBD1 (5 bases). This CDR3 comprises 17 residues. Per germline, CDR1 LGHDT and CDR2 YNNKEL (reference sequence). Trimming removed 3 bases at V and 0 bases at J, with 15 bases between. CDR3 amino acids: CASSQMGLKSSGNTIYF. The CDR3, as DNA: TGTGCCAGCAGCCAGATGGGGCTGAAAAGCTCTGGAAACACCATATATTTT.

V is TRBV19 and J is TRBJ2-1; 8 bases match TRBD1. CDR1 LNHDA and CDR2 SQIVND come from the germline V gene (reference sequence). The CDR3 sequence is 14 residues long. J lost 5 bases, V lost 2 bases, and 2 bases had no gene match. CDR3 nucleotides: TGTGCCAGTAGTATACAGGGGGCTAACAATGAGCAGTTCTTC. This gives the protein CASSIQGANNEQFF.

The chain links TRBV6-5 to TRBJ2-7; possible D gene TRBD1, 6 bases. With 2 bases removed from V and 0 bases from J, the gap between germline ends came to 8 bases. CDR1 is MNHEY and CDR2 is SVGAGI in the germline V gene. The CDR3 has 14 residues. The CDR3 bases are TGTGCCAGCAGTTACAGACAGGCCTCCTACGAGCAGTACTTC. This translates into CASSYRQASYEQYF.